This T cell receptor beta chain was captured by sequencing in a study of CD8 T cells in Susac syndrome. V was shortened by 0 bases and J by 4 bases, with 13 bases between the two germline ends. Germline lookup yields CDR1 PRHDT and CDR2 FYEKMQ (reference sequence). The length of the CDR3 is 16 residues. Sequencing targeted TCR beta in T cells from blood (CD8+ and CD4+). Healthy donors matched for age and sex were used as controls. Random hexamers were used to reverse transcribe an amount of 0.5 to 1 ug RNA. Amplification of the TCR beta CDR3 was carried out by immunoSEQ multiplex PCR, which spanned a total of 54 Vbeta and 13 Jbeta segments. Using its own MiXCR run on the immunoSEQ multiplex PCR reads, TCRdb lists one record per CDR3 protein. Among some 190,000 distinct CDR3 sequences listed, approximately 94% were seen once.

This chain joins TRBV13 and TRBJ1-3; the D is unclear. Sequencing was performed on CD4+ T cells from PBMCs. The receptor comes from a human donor in good health. The CDR3 nucleotides read TGTGCCAGCAGCTTAGGCCTCACGGCTATCGGAAACACCATATATTTT. It specifies CASSLGLTAIGNTIYF.